These 21 T cell receptor beta chains came from one sample sequenced in a study of blood T cells in healthy people across ages. Primed by a sample-barcoded 5' primer and a J-beta primer mix, a second PCR proceeded for about 7 to 11 cycles. TCRdb independently ran MiXCR on the 5' RACE reads; one entry per CDR3 protein. The data hold 1.5 million to 2 million distinct CDR3 sequences, with just under 50% observed a single time. The sequenced sample consisted of blood. These receptor sequences come from a woman in her 40s in good health.

The chain employs TRBV6-5 and TRBJ2-7; a possible D gene is TRBD1 (5 bases). With 6 bases removed from V and 5 bases from J, the gap between germline ends came to 20 bases. The CDR3 extends over 15 amino acids. Germline V gene lookup returns CDR1 MNHEY and CDR2 SVGAGI. CDR3 DNA sequence: TGTGCCAGCAGCCCCGCCCAGGGCCGGATCCACGAGCAGTACTTC. Its translation is CASSPAQGRIHEQYF.

The chain uses TRBV9 and TRBJ2-7; no clear D gene. The J call may be faulty, since TRBJ2-5 better matches the DNA end. The CDR3 loop spans 14 amino acids. Per germline, CDR1 SGDLS and CDR2 YYNGEE. DNA for the CDR3: TGTGCCAGCAGCGTTCACCTGGCAAAAGAGACCCAGTACTTC. This sequence encodes CASSVHLAKETQYF.

V and J are TRBV6-5 and TRBJ2-7; D uncertain. Germline V gene data show CDR1 as MNHEY and CDR2 as SVGAGI. The V gene lost 2 bases and the J gene lost 5 bases, with 7 bases spanning the gap. The CDR3 length is 12 residues. CDR3 residues: CASSYRQDEQYF. The CDR3 region has the DNA TGTGCCAGCAGTTACCGCCAGGACGAGCAGTACTTC.

The sample holds one count of this clonotype. J is TRBJ1-5 and V is TRBV12-3 or TRBV12-4, with no clear D. The CDR3 totals 13 residues. Trimming shortened V by 6 bases and J by 10 bases, and 16 bases separated the two germline ends. CDR3 residues: CASSALVVAPQHF. The CDR3 DNA follows: TGTGCCAGCAGCGCCTTGGTTGTAGCCCCCCAGCATTTT.

This clonotype was detected once. This chain connects TRBV9 to TRBJ2-7; D tentatively fits TRBD1 or TRBD2 (6 bases each). Germline lookup yields CDR1 SGDLS and CDR2 YYNGEE. Trimming stripped 4 bases from V and 2 bases from J, with 16 bases between. The CDR3 length is 15 residues. In DNA form, the CDR3 reads TGTGCCAGCAGCCCAAAAGGGGGGCCAGCCTACGAGCAGTACTTC. It is translated as CASSPKGGPAYEQYF.

The chain is built from TRBV12-3 or TRBV12-4 and TRBJ1-4, with D tentatively TRBD1 (5 bases). V was cut by 3 bases and J by 8 bases, with 13 bases left in between. The CDR3 runs 14 residues. CDR3 sequence reads: CASSFGGAGEKLFF. In nucleotides, the CDR3 is TGTGCCAGCAGTTTTGGAGGGGCAGGGGAAAAACTGTTTTTT.

The chain recombines TRBV29-1 with TRBJ2-3, with D unresolved. The V gene's germline CDR1 is SQVTM and CDR2 ANQGSEA. The CDR3 consists of 13 residues. V gave up 7 bases and J gave up 4 bases, with 15 bases separating them. The CDR3 reads CSALKVLSDTQYF. The CDR3 DNA reads as TGCAGCGCTCTAAAGGTCCTTTCAGATACGCAGTATTTT.

With respect to this clonotype: A read error may produce the germline difference seen at one junction end. V is TRBV7-2 and J is TRBJ1-2; TRBD1 agrees at 9 bases. In germline, CDR1 is SGHTA, CDR2 FQGNSA. The CDR3 covers 13 residues. This chain's CDR3 is CASSQDRGRGYIF. Here the CDR3 DNA reads TGTGCCAGCAGCCAGGACAGGGGTCGGGGCTACATCTTC.

The chain recombines TRBV9 with TRBJ2-7; D is possibly TRBD1 or TRBD2 (5 bases each). Trimming cost V 0 bases and J 6 bases, with 10 bases left between them. The CDR3 length is 13 residues. The germline V gene has CDR1 SGDLS and CDR2 YYNGEE. CDR3 amino acids: CASSVGAGSEQYF. CDR3 coding DNA: TGTGCCAGCAGCGTAGGTGCAGGGAGCGAGCAGTACTTC.

The chain joins TRBV20-1 to TRBJ2-3; D is possibly TRBD1 (8 bases). The germline CDR1 and CDR2 sequences are DFQATT and SNEGSKA (reference sequence). Trimming removed 6 bases from V and 3 bases from J, with 19 bases in between. The CDR3 is made up of 15 amino acids. The CDR3 DNA is TGCAGTGCAAGCAGGACAGGGAGGGGTACAGATACGCAGTATTTT. Translation: CSASRTGRGTDTQYF.

This clonotype was seen a handful of times. CDR3 DNA sequence: TGCGCCAGCAGCCAAGCGTACATTCAGTACTTC. Translating it yields CASSQAYIQYF. The gene calls are TRBV4-1 and TRBJ2-4; D remains ambiguous. Trimming removed 1 base at V and 8 bases at J, with 3 bases between. CDR1 and CDR2 (germline): MGHRA, YSYEKL. CDR3 length: 11 residues.

The chain carries TRBV3-1 and TRBJ2-1; D might be TRBD1 (5 bases). The germline CDR1 and CDR2 sequences are LGHDT and YNNKEL (reference sequence). The germline V and J ends were trimmed by 0 bases and 4 bases, with 10 bases remaining between them. The CDR3 sequence is 15 residues long. The CDR3 spells CASSQDTGEYNEQFF. The CDR3 coding sequence is TGTGCCAGCAGCCAAGATACAGGAGAATACAATGAGCAGTTCTTC.

The chain combines TRBV4-3 with TRBJ2-7; the D is unclear. The germline gives CDR1 LGHNA, CDR2 YSLEER. This CDR3 is 15 amino acids long. V was pared by 0 bases and J by 7 bases, with 16 bases between. CDR3 nucleotide sequence: TGCGCCAGCAGCCAAGATCCGAGCCCCTACAATGAGCAGTACTTC. Its translation is CASSQDPSPYNEQYF.

This clonotype occurred a few times. V gene TRBV29-1 combines with J gene TRBJ2-7; D not certain. The germline V gene has CDR1 SQVTM and CDR2 ANQGSEA. With 0 bases removed from V and 2 bases from J, the gap between germline ends came to 8 bases. CDR3 size: 13 residues. The CDR3 region has the DNA TGCAGCGTTGAAGATCGGGTCACCTACGAGCAGTACTTC. Translating it yields CSVEDRVTYEQYF.

To note about this clonotype: An end of the junction does not agree with germline; a read error may underlie this. CDR3 sequence: CASSLDGTGGVTDTRYF. The CDR3 coding sequence is TGTGCCAGCAGCTTAGATGGGACAGGGGGCGTGACAGATACGCGGTATTTT. The rearrangement uses TRBV7-8 and TRBJ2-3; 12 bases map to TRBD1. The CDR3 consists of 17 residues. CDR1 and CDR2 from the germline V gene are SGHVS and FQNEAQ.

This clonotype has more than one count but fewer than ten. The chain links TRBV28 to TRBJ1-2, with unresolved D. The CDR3 is made up of 13 amino acids. CDR1 is MDHEN, CDR2 SYDVKM, per germline. V dropped 6 bases and J dropped 4 bases, with 12 bases sitting between them. The CDR3 DNA reads as TGTGCCAGCAGCGGCCTGAGCTTCTATGGCTACACCTTC. It translates to CASSGLSFYGYTF.

The V and J genes are TRBV7-9 and TRBJ2-7, with D uncertain. V was cut by 1 base and J by 0 bases, with 13 bases left in between. CDR1 is SEHNR, CDR2 FQNEAQ, per germline (reference sequence). The CDR3 covers 16 residues. The CDR3 loop is CASSLVIATHSYEQYF. CDR3 sequence (DNA): TGTGCCAGCAGCTTAGTTATCGCGACTCACTCCTACGAGCAGTACTTC.

The V and J genes are TRBV18 and TRBJ2-1; 7 bases match TRBD2. CDR3 length: 16 residues. The J segment lost 4 bases and the V segment lost 2 bases, leaving 8 bases of the junction unmatched. Per germline, CDR1 KGHSH and CDR2 LQKENI. CDR3 coding DNA: TGTGCCAGCTCACCAGCCTTGGCTAGCGGTTACAATGAGCAGTTCTTC. Its protein is CASSPALASGYNEQFF.

The genes are TRBV3-1 and TRBJ2-6; 7 nucleotides agree with TRBD2. CDR1 LGHDT and CDR2 YNNKEL come from the germline V gene (reference sequence). V lost 8 bases and J lost 0; bases outside the gene matches: 7. CDR3 length: 16 amino acids. The CDR3 sequence: CASGSSGGSGANVLTF. The CDR3 nucleotides are TGTGCCAGCGGGTCTAGCGGAGGCTCTGGGGCCAACGTCCTGACTTTC.

The chain has TRBV6-1 and TRBJ2-6, with unresolved D. Per the germline V gene, CDR1 is MNHNS and CDR2 is SASEGT. This CDR3 spans 18 amino acids. Trimming left V 2 bases short and J 1 base short, with 15 bases between. In nucleotides, the CDR3 is TGTGCCAGCAGTGAACTCGGCTTTTCCGCTTCTGGGGCCAACGTCCTGACTTTC. Translating gives CASSELGFSASGANVLTF.

This sequence joins TRBV7-9 and TRBJ2-5; D perhaps matches TRBD1 (6 bases). Germline values: CDR1 SEHNR, CDR2 FQNEAQ (reference sequence). This CDR3 has 16 residues. Between the trimmed V and J ends, which lost 2 bases and 11 bases, there was a span of 24 bases. CDR3 amino acids: CASSLPTGYSFNEQYF. The CDR3, as DNA: TGTGCCAGCAGCTTACCGACAGGTTATTCGTTTAATGAGCAGTACTTC.